Each of the 18 T cell receptor beta chains below was sequenced from the same sample in a study of blood T cell repertoires in COVID-19. Measured with immunoSEQ multiplex PCR; TCRdb has only the in-frame clones, and not every one. This table has 75,000 or so clones, approximately 80% appearing once. Material: peripheral blood. The source of these receptors is a man between 60 and 70 years old with active or convalescent COVID-19.

The rearrangement joins TRBV7-9 to TRBJ1-4, with unresolved D. In germline, CDR1 is SEHNR, CDR2 FQNEAQ (reference sequence). Trimming left V 5 bases short and J 8 bases short, with 15 bases between. The CDR3 is made up of 14 amino acids. CDR3 bases: TGTGCCAGCAGCCAGGTGGCGGGTCGGGAAAAACTGTTTTTT. Translating it yields CASSQVAGREKLFF.

Remarks on this clone: The sample has other DNA sequences that encode this CDR3 too. The rearrangement uses TRBV7-2 and TRBJ1-1; D perhaps matches TRBD1 (6 bases). V was cut by 3 bases and J by 1 base, with 6 bases left in between. The CDR3 totals 13 residues. Germline CDR1 is SGHTA and CDR2 is FQGNSA. In nucleotides, the CDR3 is TGTGCCAGCAGCTTGACAGGGAACACTGAAGCTTTCTTT. The encoded protein is CASSLTGNTEAFF.

The chain combines TRBV7-2 with TRBJ2-7, with TRBD1 matching 8 bases. The germline V gene has CDR1 SGHTA and CDR2 FQGNSA. CDR3 length: 15 residues. The ends lost 3 bases at V and 1 base at J; junction bases unmatched: 5. The CDR3 loop reads CASSLTGAISYEQYF. The CDR3 DNA is TGTGCCAGCAGCTTGACAGGGGCGATTTCCTACGAGCAGTACTTC. The whole variable domain, remainder taken from reference TRBV7-2 and TRBJ2-7, is GAGVSQSPSNKVTEKGKDVELRCDPISGHTALYWYRQSLGQGLEFLIYFQGNSAPDKSGLPSDRFSAERTGGSVSTLTIQRTQQEDSAVYLCASSLTGAISYEQYFGPGTRLTVT.

In its sample, this clone ranks as medium-sized. The chain combines TRBV2 with TRBJ1-2; D gene ambiguous. Germline assignment: CDR1 SNHLY and CDR2 FYNNEI. Trimming pared 7 bases from V and 4 bases from J, leaving 16 bases between. The CDR3 covers 14 residues. In DNA, the CDR3 is TGTGCCAGCACCGACGGAGGAGAAACCTATGGCTACACCTTC. This gives the protein CASTDGGETYGYTF. The whole variable domain, filled in from reference TRBV2 and TRBJ1-2, reads EPEVTQTPSHQVTQMGQEVILRCVPISNHLYFYWYRQILGQKVEFLVSFYNNEISEKSEIFDDQFSVERPDGSNFTLKIRSTKLEDSAMYFCASTDGGETYGYTFGSGTRLTVV.

CDR3 sequence: CASSLWGTGATNEKLFF. The CDR3 DNA sequence: TGTGCCAGCAGCTTATGGGGCACAGGCGCAACTAATGAAAAACTGTTTTTT. This rearrangement joins TRBV11-2 to TRBJ1-4, with D maybe TRBD1 (5 bases). This CDR3 is 17 amino acids long. V lost 2 bases to trimming and J lost 0 bases, with 13 bases between them. The V gene's germline CDR1 is SGHAT and CDR2 FQNNGV.

The rearrangement joins TRBV12-5 to TRBJ2-4; 11 positions match TRBD2. The CDR3 consists of 16 residues. CDR1 and CDR2 (germline): LGHNT, FRNRAP. V gave up 6 bases and J gave up 6 bases; unmatched junction bases: 10. The DNA of the CDR3 is TGTGCTAGTGGCACCTCAGGGACTAGCGGTGGAAACATTCAGTACTTC. Protein: CASGTSGTSGGNIQYF.

This chain uses TRBV19 with TRBJ1-3; TRBD1 aligns across 8 bases. The CDR3 sequence is 19 residues long. Germline values: CDR1 LNHDA, CDR2 SQIVND (reference sequence). V lost 5 bases to trimming and J lost 4 bases; unmatched junction nucleotides: 19. As DNA, the CDR3 is TGTGCCAGTAGTCCCCTGGTGGGACCCAGGGGGCAATCAGGAAACACCATATATTTT. This gives the protein CASSPLVGPRGQSGNTIYF.

V and J are TRBV7-8 and TRBJ1-2; unclear D gene. V dropped 5 bases and J dropped 5 bases, with 12 bases sitting between them. The length of the CDR3 is 13 residues. Germline-derived CDR1 and CDR2 are SGHVS and FQNEAQ. The CDR3 nucleotides read TGTGCCAGCAGCGCTTCGGAGGGTTATGGCTACACCTTC. It codes for CASSASEGYGYTF.

The chain uses TRBV3-1 (or the pseudogene TRBV3-2) and TRBJ1-2; TRBD1 agrees at 7 bases. V lost 2 bases to trimming and J lost 2 bases; unmatched junction nucleotides: 11. Germline CDR1 and CDR2: LGHDT and YNNKEL (reference sequence). This CDR3 comprises 17 residues. In DNA, the CDR3 is TGTGCCAGCAGCCAATCGGATCCGGGACAGCTAAACTATGGCTACACCTTC. Translating it yields CASSQSDPGQLNYGYTF.

The CDR3 protein is CASSHPDRADNSPLHF. In DNA form, the CDR3 reads TGTGCCAGCAGCCACCCGGACAGAGCCGATAATTCACCCCTCCACTTT. The chain has TRBV4-2 and TRBJ1-6; TRBD1 is a possible D gene (6 bases). V dropped 3 bases and J dropped 5 bases, with 14 bases sitting between them. CDR1 LGHNA and CDR2 YNFKEQ come from the germline V gene. The CDR3 extends over 16 amino acids.

The CDR3 sequence is CATSGDTGELFF. CDR3 in DNA: TGTGCCACTTCGGGTGACACCGGGGAGCTGTTTTTT. The rearrangement uses TRBV24-1 and TRBJ2-2; no reliable D call. Germline values: CDR1 KGHDR, CDR2 SFDVKD. CDR3 size: 12 residues. The V and J ends lost 10 bases and 3 bases respectively, with 8 bases between them.

The chain employs TRBV29-1 and TRBJ1-5, with a possible D match to TRBD1 (6 bases). The CDR3 totals 13 residues. Germline loops: CDR1 SQVTM, CDR2 ANQGSEA. Trimming took off 6 bases at V and 4 bases at J, with 13 bases between the two ends. In DNA, the CDR3 is TGCAGCGTCGCACAGGGTGAGAATCAGCCCCAGCATTTT. As protein: CSVAQGENQPQHF.

The chain joins TRBV11-2 to TRBJ1-4, with 7 bases lining up with TRBD1. Germline CDR1 and CDR2: SGHAT and FQNNGV. J was trimmed by 7 bases and V by 5 bases; bases with no gene match: 7. CDR3 length equals 14 residues. In DNA, the CDR3 is TGTGCCAGCAGCATTCCGGGACAGATTGAAAAACTGTTTTTT. Translating gives CASSIPGQIEKLFF.

V and J are TRBV18 and TRBJ2-1; 7 positions agree with TRBD2. The germline gives CDR1 KGHSH, CDR2 LQKENI. V lost 3 bases and J lost 4; bases outside the gene matches: 6. The CDR3 has 15 amino acids. The CDR3 region has the DNA TGTGCCAGCTCACCCTTGGGGGGGGTTTACAATGAGCAGTTCTTC. It is translated as CASSPLGGVYNEQFF.

This clone has a handful of counts. The chain couples TRBV10-2 to TRBJ2-5, with 7 bases matching TRBD1. The CDR3 contains 13 residues. V shed 6 bases and J 5 bases; nucleotides not matched to a gene: 6. Germline V CDR1 and CDR2: WSHSY, SAAADI. CDR3 loop: CASSGQDGETQYF. The CDR3 DNA reads as TGCGCCAGCAGCGGACAGGACGGCGAGACCCAGTACTTC.

The chain uses TRBV10-3 and TRBJ2-7, with 7 positions matching TRBD2. The V gene end was trimmed by 2 bases and the J gene end by 3 bases; junction bases not matched to a gene: 7. The CDR3 is 15 amino acids. The germline V gene encodes CDR1 ENHRY and CDR2 SYGVKD. Here the CDR3 reads CAISERGSGVYEQYF. The CDR3 DNA is TGTGCCATCAGTGAGCGGGGAAGCGGGGTCTACGAGCAGTACTTC.

This chain connects TRBV2 to TRBJ1-1, with a possible D match to TRBD1 (6 bases). CDR3 size: 15 residues. Germline V gives CDR1 SNHLY, CDR2 FYNNEI. Trimming took off 6 bases at V and 1 base at J, with 15 bases between the two ends. The CDR3, as DNA: TGTGCCAGCAGGCCCTCCGTGGGACAGAACACTGAAGCTTTCTTT. Translating gives CASRPSVGQNTEAFF.

The rearrangement uses TRBV4-3 and TRBJ2-5; TRBD2 matches at 15 bases. The germline CDR1 and CDR2 sequences are LGHNA and YSLEER. J was trimmed by 3 bases and V by 2 bases; bases with no gene match: 4. The CDR3 loop spans 17 amino acids. As DNA, the CDR3 is TGCGCCAGCAGCCAAAGGACTAGCGGGGGGGGAAAAGAGACCCAGTACTTC. This sequence encodes CASSQRTSGGGKETQYF.